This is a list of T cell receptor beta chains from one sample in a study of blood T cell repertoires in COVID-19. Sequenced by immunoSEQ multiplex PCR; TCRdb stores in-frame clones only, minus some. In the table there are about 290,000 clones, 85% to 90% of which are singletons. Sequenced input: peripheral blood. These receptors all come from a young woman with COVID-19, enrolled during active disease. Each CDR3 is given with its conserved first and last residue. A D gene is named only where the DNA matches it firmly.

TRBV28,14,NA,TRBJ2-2,TGTGCCAGTGTCGCGGGACAGATCACCGGGGAGCTGTTTTTT,CASVAGQITGELFF
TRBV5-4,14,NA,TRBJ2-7,TGTGCTAGCAGCCTGGACCGGGGGTCCTGGGAGCAGTACTTC,CASSLDRGSWEQYF
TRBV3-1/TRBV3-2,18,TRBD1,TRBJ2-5,TGTGCCAGCAGCCAAGTGGAACAGGGGCGATACACCCAAGAGACCCAGTACTTC,CASSQVEQGRYTQETQYF
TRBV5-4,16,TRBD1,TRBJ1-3,TGTGCCAGCAGCCCTGAAGGACAGGGGGGTGGAAACACCATATATTTT,CASSPEGQGGGNTIYF
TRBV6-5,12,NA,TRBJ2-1,TGTGCCAGCAGTCCCCGGTTAGCTGAGCAGTTCTTC,CASSPRLAEQFF
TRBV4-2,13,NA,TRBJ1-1,TGTGCCAGCAGCCCCAGGGTGGCTACTGAAGCTTTCTTT,CASSPRVATEAFF
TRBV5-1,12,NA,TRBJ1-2,TGCGCCAGCAGCAGAGGACAGTATGGCTACACCTTC,CASSRGQYGYTF
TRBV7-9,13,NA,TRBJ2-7,TGTGCCAGCAGCTTAATTAACTCCTACGAGCAGTACTTC,CASSLINSYEQYF
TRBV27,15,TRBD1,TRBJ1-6,TGTGCCAGCAGCCTTATCAGGGGGATGTCAGCACCCCTCCACTTT,CASSLIRGMSAPLHF
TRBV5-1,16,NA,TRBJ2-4,TGCGCCAGCAGCTTCGTAGGAGGGAAGGCCAAAAACATTCAGTACTTC,CASSFVGGKAKNIQYF
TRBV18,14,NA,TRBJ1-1,TGTGCCAGCTCACCCATGGACAAGAACACTGAAGCTTTCTTT,CASSPMDKNTEAFF
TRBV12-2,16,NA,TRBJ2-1,TGTGCAAGTCGCTTAGAAGGACTCCGGGGTTACAATGAGCAGTTCTTC,CASRLEGLRGYNEQFF
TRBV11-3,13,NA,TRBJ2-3,TGTGCCAGCAGCCGCGGGGCCACAGATACGCAGTATTTT,CASSRGATDTQYF
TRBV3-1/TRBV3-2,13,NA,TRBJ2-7,TGTGCCAGCAGCCGAGACAGTTCCTACGAGCAGTACTTC,CASSRDSSYEQYF
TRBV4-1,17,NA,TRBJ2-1,TGCGCCAGCAGCCAAGTAATAAATACAGGGCCCAACAATGAGCAGTTCTTC,CASSQVINTGPNNEQFF
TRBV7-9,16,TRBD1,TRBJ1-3,TGTGCCAGCAGCCCCCTCGGACAGGGGTGGGGAAACACCATATATTTT,CASSPLGQGWGNTIYF
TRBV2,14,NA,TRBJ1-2,TGTGCCAGCAGTGAAATTAGGGAGACATATGGCTACACCTTC,CASSEIRETYGYTF